This T cell receptor (beta chain) was identified during a study of blood T cells in healthy people across ages. Researchers collected roughly 9.8 milliliters of peripheral blood from every single donor. Researchers isolated at least 6 million PBMCs per sample. Unmatched junction bases numbered 6, after V lost 6 bases and J lost 5 bases. The V gene's germline CDR1 is MNHNS and CDR2 SASEGT. The CDR3 has 15 amino acids. With a J-beta primer mix and a sample-barcoded 5' primer, a second PCR ran roughly 7 to 11 cycles. TCRdb re-analysed the 5' RACE reads in MiXCR, keeping a single row per CDR3 protein. The sample holds about 640,000 distinct CDR3 sequences, about 54% seen once. In regard to this clonotype: Antigen unknown.

Points from the study as a whole: In older individuals, TCR beta diversity per million T cells was lower, falling roughly linearly with age.

This TCR was sampled from a man aged 55 to 70 in good health. The chain carries TRBV6-1 and TRBJ2-5; 13 bases line up with TRBD2. Sequencing used blood. CDR3 in DNA: TGTGCCAGCAGGGTGACTAGCGGGGGGTTGGAGACCCAGTACTTC. As protein: CASRVTSGGLETQYF.